These T cell receptor beta chains were read from a single sample in a study of siplizumab effects on memory and regulatory T cells. Sequencing used immunoSEQ multiplex PCR; TCRdb keeps in-frame clones, though not all of them. The sample includes about 120,000 clones, around 94% of them seen just once. The sequenced sample consisted of non-Treg CD4+ T cells sorted from blood. Every receptor here comes from a human donor in good health. CDR3s include the opening cysteine and the closing phenylalanine or tryptophan. The D gene is left open where the match is weak. Expanded clones get a size class; other rows say once, few or many, or leave the size out.

v_call,j_call,d_call,clone_size,cdr3_aa,cdr3_nt
TRBV6-1,TRBJ1-5,.,once,CASSGPFGDQPQHF,TGTGCCAGCAGTGGTCCCTTCGGGGATCAGCCCCAGCATTTT
TRBV18,TRBJ1-5,TRBD1,.,CASSTGTGDPQHF,TGTGCCAGCTCAACCGGGACAGGGGATCCCCAGCATTTT
TRBV4-1,TRBJ2-2,.,.,CASSVGRDMGTGELFF,TGCGCCAGCAGCGTTGGCCGGGACATGGGCACCGGGGAGCTGTTTTTT
TRBV5-6,TRBJ1-2,.,.,CASSPGPGGIYGYTF,TGTGCCAGCAGCCCGGGACCGGGGGGGATCTATGGCTACACCTTC
TRBV27,TRBJ1-6,TRBD1,.,CASSQYRGAPLHF,TGTGCCAGCAGTCAATACAGGGGCGCGCCCCTCCACTTT
TRBV12-2,TRBJ1-1,.,.,CASRSSLPRNPRTEAFF,TGTGCAAGTCGCTCGAGTTTACCCAGGAATCCTCGTACTGAAGCTTTCTTT
TRBV6-4,TRBJ2-1,.,.,CASSDPPGNYNEQFF,TGTGCCAGCAGTGACCCCCCCGGAAACTACAATGAGCAGTTCTTC
TRBV5-1,TRBJ1-1,.,.,CASSQESTVNTEAFF,TGCGCCAGCAGCCAAGAGTCGACAGTTAACACTGAAGCTTTCTTT
TRBV30,TRBJ1-5,.,.,CAWSRGRDFKYSNQPQHF,TGTGCCTGGAGTCGTGGACGGGACTTCAAATATAGCAATCAGCCCCAGCATTTT
TRBV27,TRBJ1-5,TRBD1,.,CAITDRLNQPQHF,TGTGCCATCACGGACAGGCTTAATCAGCCCCAGCATTTT
TRBV30,TRBJ2-5,.,.,CAWSVGGETQYF,TGTGCCTGGAGTGTGGGTGGGGAGACCCAGTACTTC
TRBV4-1,TRBJ2-7,.,.,CASSQGGMGPEQYF,TGCGCCAGCAGCCAAGGGGGGATGGGGCCCGAGCAGTACTTC
TRBV19,TRBJ2-5,TRBD1,.,CASSGTGQETQYF,TGTGCCAGTAGTGGGACAGGACAAGAGACCCAGTACTTC
TRBV6-1,TRBJ1-1,.,.,CATLKGREVNTEAFF,TGTGCCACCTTGAAAGGGCGGGAGGTGAACACTGAAGCTTTCTTT
TRBV5-1,TRBJ1-1,.,.,CASSLVPRVMNTEAFF,TGCGCCAGCAGCTTGGTACCCAGGGTAATGAACACTGAAGCTTTCTTT
TRBV9,TRBJ1-5,.,few,CASSARGSSNQPQHF,TGTGCCAGCAGCGCAAGGGGTAGTAGCAATCAGCCCCAGCATTTT
TRBV4-2,TRBJ2-5,TRBD2,.,CASSKTSGDSSQYF,TGTGCCAGCAGCAAAACTAGCGGGGACTCCTCCCAGTACTTC
TRBV11-3,TRBJ2-1,.,once,CASSLGWGEQFF,TGTGCCAGCAGCTTAGGTTGGGGTGAGCAGTTCTTC
TRBV5-1,TRBJ2-1,.,.,CASSLGQGNEQFF,TGCGCCAGCAGCTTGGGCCAGGGTAATGAGCAGTTCTTC
TRBV5-1,TRBJ2-5,TRBD2,.,CASSPGTSGETQYF,TGCGCCAGCAGCCCCGGGACTAGTGGGGAGACCCAGTACTTC
TRBV4-1,TRBJ2-5,.,.,CASSQVGAPGETQYF,TGCGCCAGCAGCCAAGTGGGTGCCCCCGGAGAGACCCAGTACTTC
TRBV27,TRBJ1-4,.,.,CASSTGPLPHEKLFF,TGTGCCAGCAGCACAGGACCTCTACCGCATGAAAAACTGTTTTTT
TRBV5-6,TRBJ2-3,TRBD2,.,CASSPPGISGATDTQYF,TGTGCCAGCAGTCCACCGGGTATAAGCGGGGCCACAGATACGCAGTATTTT
TRBV5-4,TRBJ1-1,.,.,CASSDRKGATEAFF,TGTGCCAGCAGTGACCGAAAAGGGGCTACTGAAGCTTTCTTT
TRBV11-2,TRBJ2-7,.,.,CASSPLPRYEQYF,TGTGCCAGCAGCCCCCTCCCGCGTTACGAGCAGTACTTC
TRBV7-3,TRBJ2-1,TRBD2,.,CASSLSGPQNEQFF,TGTGCCAGCAGCCTTAGCGGGCCGCAAAATGAGCAGTTCTTC
TRBV19,TRBJ1-1,TRBD1,.,CASSIEGANTEAFF,TGTGCCAGTAGTATCGAGGGGGCAAACACTGAAGCTTTCTTT
TRBV18,TRBJ2-6,TRBD1,.,CASSPGDRPSGANVLTF,TGTGCCAGCTCACCAGGGGACAGGCCCTCTGGGGCCAACGTCCTGACTTTC
TRBV7-5,TRBJ1-5,.,.,CARSLGVSWTGSNQPQHF,TGTGCCAGAAGCTTAGGGGTCTCCTGGACAGGGAGCAATCAGCCCCAGCATTTT
TRBV6-9,TRBJ1-1,.,.,CASSFRRDGLEAFF,TGTGCCAGCAGTTTTAGGAGGGATGGACTAGAAGCTTTCTTT
TRBV4-2,TRBJ2-7,TRBD2,.,CASSQEEKLSGGSYEQYF,TGTGCCAGCAGCCAAGAAGAAAAGCTAAGCGGGGGCTCCTACGAGCAGTACTTC
TRBV4-1,TRBJ2-2,.,.,CASSSRLDQPRELFF,TGCGCCAGCAGCAGCCGACTAGACCAACCCAGGGAGCTGTTTTTT
TRBV12-5,TRBJ1-5,.,.,CASGLSVINQPQHF,TGTGCTAGTGGTTTGTCGGTAATCAATCAGCCCCAGCATTTT
TRBV29-1,TRBJ1-1,.,.,CSARKGTNTEAFF,TGCAGCGCCAGAAAGGGGACAAACACTGAAGCTTTCTTT
TRBV19,TRBJ1-4,.,.,CATLLWGGEKLFF,TGTGCCACCCTACTCTGGGGAGGTGAAAAACTGTTTTTT
TRBV10-1,TRBJ2-3,TRBD1,.,CASSPRTGGTQYF,TGCGCCAGCAGTCCAAGGACAGGGGGGACGCAGTATTTT
TRBV6-5,TRBJ2-2,.,.,CASSYWGGRELFF,TGTGCCAGCAGTTACTGGGGGGGCCGGGAGCTGTTTTTT
TRBV11-1,TRBJ2-3,.,.,CASSSPILTSTDTQYF,TGTGCCAGCAGCTCCCCCATCTTAACTAGCACAGATACGCAGTATTTT
TRBV27,TRBJ1-4,.,.,CASSLSGQSNEKLFF,TGTGCCAGCAGTTTAAGTGGGCAGAGTAATGAAAAACTGTTTTTT
TRBV7-9,TRBJ1-4,.,.,CASSLVSGHNEKLFF,TGTGCCAGCAGCTTAGTGTCGGGCCATAATGAAAAACTGTTTTTT
TRBV11-1,TRBJ1-1,TRBD1,.,CASSYGSGGITEAFF,TGTGCCAGCAGCTACGGTTCAGGGGGTATTACTGAAGCTTTCTTT
TRBV27,TRBJ1-2,.,.,CASSLLSSQGNNYGYTF,TGTGCCAGCAGTTTACTCTCCTCACAGGGAAATAACTATGGCTACACCTTC
TRBV5-4,TRBJ2-1,TRBD1,.,CASSTRQGINNEQFF,TGTGCCAGCAGCACTCGACAGGGGATTAACAATGAGCAGTTCTTC
TRBV5-4,TRBJ2-5,.,.,CASSLEGLGRETQYF,TGTGCCAGCAGCTTGGAGGGATTAGGGCGGGAGACCCAGTACTTC
TRBV29-1,TRBJ1-1,.,.,CSAVQGGAEAFF,TGCAGCGCCGTACAGGGAGGTGCTGAAGCTTTCTTT
TRBV7-2,TRBJ2-7,.,.,CASSSQRVPYEQYF,TGTGCCAGCAGCTCGCAGCGGGTGCCCTACGAGCAGTACTTC
TRBV5-1,TRBJ2-2,.,.,CASSLRDAATGELFF,TGCGCCAGCAGCCTCCGGGACGCCGCGACCGGGGAGCTGTTTTTT
TRBV4-1,TRBJ1-1,.,few,CASSPLDSRNTEAFF,TGCGCCAGCAGCCCCCTTGACAGCCGAAACACTGAAGCTTTCTTT
TRBV15,TRBJ2-7,.,.,CATSRAFGALGEQYF,TGTGCCACCAGCAGAGCCTTCGGAGCGCTGGGGGAGCAGTACTTC
TRBV30,TRBJ2-7,TRBD1,.,CAWSYLTGAYDEQYF,TGTGCCTGGAGCTACTTAACAGGGGCATATGACGAGCAGTACTTC
TRBV6-6,TRBJ1-1,.,.,CASSYGVRVGGTEAFF,TGTGCCAGCAGTTACGGAGTCAGGGTTGGGGGCACTGAAGCTTTCTTT
TRBV5-1,TRBJ1-2,.,.,CASSPDSPVGYTF,TGCGCCAGCAGTCCGGATAGTCCGGTTGGCTACACCTTC
TRBV29-1,TRBJ2-7,TRBD2,.,CSTRTSGGHYEQYF,TGCAGCACCCGGACTAGCGGGGGGCACTACGAGCAGTACTTC
TRBV5-1,TRBJ1-6,TRBD1,.,CASSLPGQGRNSPLHF,TGCGCCAGCAGCTTGCCGGGACAGGGGCGAAATTCACCCCTCCACTTT
TRBV18,TRBJ2-6,.,.,CASSPLNSAKTGANVLTF,TGTGCCAGCTCACCACTCAACAGCGCTAAGACTGGGGCCAACGTCCTGACTTTC
TRBV15,TRBJ1-5,.,.,CATSMQSDQPQHF,TGTGCCACCAGCATGCAGTCCGATCAGCCCCAGCATTTT
TRBV7-2,TRBJ2-5,.,.,CASSLEDGGETQYF,TGTGCCAGCAGCTTAGAAGACGGTGGAGAGACCCAGTACTTC
TRBV6-1,TRBJ2-5,.,.,CASSGTDLRTQYF,TGTGCCAGCAGTGGGACAGATTTAAGGACCCAGTACTTC